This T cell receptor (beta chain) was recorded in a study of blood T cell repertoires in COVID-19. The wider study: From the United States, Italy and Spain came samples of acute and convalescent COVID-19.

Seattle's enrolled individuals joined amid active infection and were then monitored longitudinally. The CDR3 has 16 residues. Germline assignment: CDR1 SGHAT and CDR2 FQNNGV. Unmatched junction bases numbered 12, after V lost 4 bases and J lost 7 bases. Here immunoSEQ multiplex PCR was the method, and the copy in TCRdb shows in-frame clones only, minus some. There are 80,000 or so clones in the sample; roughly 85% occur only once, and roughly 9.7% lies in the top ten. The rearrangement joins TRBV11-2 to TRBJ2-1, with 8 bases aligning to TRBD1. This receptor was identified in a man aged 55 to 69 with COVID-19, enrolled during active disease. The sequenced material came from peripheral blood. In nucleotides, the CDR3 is TGTGCCAGCAGCTCTGTCCAGGGGGCGCGGGGAAATGAGCAGTTCTTC. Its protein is CASSSVQGARGNEQFF.